One sample yielded the 27 T cell receptor beta chains listed below, sequenced in a study of blood T cell repertoires in COVID-19. Here immunoSEQ multiplex PCR was the method, and the copy in TCRdb shows in-frame clones only, minus some. The sample consists of some 130,000 clones, roughly four fifths of them appearing once. The specimen sequenced was peripheral blood. These receptors came from a human donor in a cohort sampled during active COVID-19.

J is TRBJ2-5 and V is TRBV4-2; D remains unclear. The CDR3 totals 16 residues. The germline gives CDR1 LGHNA, CDR2 YNFKEQ. Trimming left V 0 bases short and J 3 bases short, with 14 bases between. In DNA form, the CDR3 reads TGTGCCAGCAGCCAAGAGAATAGCTCTCCCAAAGAGACCCAGTACTTC. Its translation is CASSQENSSPKETQYF.

This chain uses TRBV6-6 with TRBJ2-7; the match to TRBD2 covers 11 bases. Germline CDR1 MNHNY, CDR2 SVGAGI (reference sequence). Trimming at V came to 6 bases and at J to 6 bases, leaving 7 bases not matched to a gene. The CDR3 is 14 residues long. The CDR3 is CASSRLAGMGEQYF. In nucleotides, the CDR3 is TGTGCCAGCAGCCGACTAGCGGGGATGGGCGAGCAGTACTTC.

This clone was seen only once. This rearrangement joins TRBV2 to TRBJ1-2; D is perhaps TRBD1 (5 bases). Germline values: CDR1 SNHLY, CDR2 FYNNEI. The CDR3 extends over 14 amino acids. V was cut by 3 bases and J by 8 bases, with 16 bases left in between. The CDR3, as DNA: TGTGCCAGCAGTGAGATGACGTCAGGGCAGGGCTACACCTTC. It translates to CASSEMTSGQGYTF.

This clone was seen once. The rearrangement uses TRBV6-5 and TRBJ1-3; no firm D call. This CDR3 is built from 13 residues. Germline V gene lookup returns CDR1 MNHEY and CDR2 SVGAGI. Trimming took 6 bases from V and 0 from J, leaving 6 bases between them. DNA of the CDR3: TGTGCCAGCAGGCCACACTCTGGAAACACCATATATTTT. Protein: CASRPHSGNTIYF.

The rearrangement uses TRBV19 and TRBJ1-1; D possibly corresponds to TRBD1 (5 bases). Trimming took off 3 bases at V and 4 bases at J, with 9 bases between the two ends. The CDR3 runs to 13 residues. Germline V CDR1 and CDR2: LNHDA, SQIVND (reference sequence). The CDR3: CASSIGDFTEAFF. The CDR3 coding sequence is TGTGCCAGTAGTATCGGGGACTTCACTGAAGCTTTCTTT.

The chain links TRBV5-1 to TRBJ1-2, with unresolved D. Germline values: CDR1 SGHRS, CDR2 YFSETQ. The CDR3 is 16 amino acids. V was cut by 2 bases and J by 2 bases, with 16 bases left in between. As DNA, the CDR3 is TGCGCCAGCAGCTTAAGTGAGTCACAGACAAACTATGGCTACACCTTC. Protein: CASSLSESQTNYGYTF.

This clone was picked up many times. The rearrangement links TRBV5-4 to TRBJ2-7; weak D call: TRBD2 (5 bases). The germline V gene encodes CDR1 SGHNT and CDR2 YYREEE (reference sequence). The CDR3 is 12 amino acids. V was trimmed by 0 bases and J by 7 bases, leaving 8 bases between them. Here the CDR3 reads CASSLAPGEQYF. In nucleotides, the CDR3 is TGTGCCAGCAGCTTGGCTCCGGGGGAGCAGTACTTC.

The chain combines TRBV7-2 with TRBJ1-2; 7 nucleotides agree with TRBD1. V lost 3 bases and J lost 8; bases outside the gene matches: 6. CDR1 and CDR2 from the germline V gene are SGHTA and FQGNSA. This CDR3 is 13 amino acids long. The CDR3 DNA reads as TGTGCCAGCAGCTTCGGGACAGTCTTCGGCTACACCTTC. This sequence encodes CASSFGTVFGYTF. Supplemented by reference TRBV7-2 and TRBJ1-2, the full variable domain reads GAGVSQSPSNKVTEKGKDVELRCDPISGHTALYWYRQSLGQGLEFLIYFQGNSAPDKSGLPSDRFSAERTGGSVSTLTIQRTQQEDSAVYLCASSFGTVFGYTFGSGTRLTVV.

There are a few counts of this clone. This sequence joins TRBV12-2 and TRBJ1-5; the table's D call of TRBD1 was not tested on the DNA. TRBV12-2 is a known pseudogene. This CDR3 has 17 amino acids. In DNA, the CDR3 is TGTGCAAGTCGCTTAGCGGAAGCGGACAGAGTATTTCAGCCCCAGCATTTT. It yields the protein CASRLAEADRVFQPQHF.

V usage is TRBV27 and J usage is TRBJ1-2, with TRBD1 matching over 10 bases. The germline gives CDR1 MNHEY, CDR2 SMNVEV (reference sequence). With V trimmed by 6 bases and J by 8 bases, 12 bases remained unmatched. The CDR3 sequence is 15 residues long. CDR3 nucleotide sequence: TGTGCCAGCAGACCTACCGGGACAGGGGTAGGAGGCTACACCTTC. Residues: CASRPTGTGVGGYTF.

This rearrangement joins TRBV28 to TRBJ1-2, with no clear D. V was trimmed by 3 bases and J by 2 bases, leaving 4 bases between them. From germline, CDR1 is MDHEN and CDR2 SYDVKM. The CDR3 consists of 12 residues. CDR3 protein: CASSFLNYGYTF. Here the CDR3 DNA reads TGTGCCAGCAGTTTCCTGAACTATGGCTACACCTTC.

V usage is TRBV7-8 and J usage is TRBJ1-2; 8 positions match TRBD1. Germline V gene sequence: CDR1 SGHVS, CDR2 FQNEAQ. The CDR3 has 16 residues. V lost 1 base to trimming and J lost 7 bases; unmatched junction nucleotides: 11. CDR3 DNA sequence: TGTGCCAGCAGCTTAGTCGGGGGGCAGGGGGCGGTTGGCTACACCTTC. This codes for CASSLVGGQGAVGYTF.

The chain carries TRBV6-5 and TRBJ2-7; possible D gene TRBD2, 7 bases. CDR3 length: 14 amino acids. V was shortened by 2 bases and J by 6 bases, with 14 bases between the two germline ends. In germline, CDR1 is MNHEY, CDR2 SVGAGI. DNA of the CDR3: TGTGCCAGCAGTTACGGGGGGGCTTCCCTCGAGCAGTACTTC. This codes for CASSYGGASLEQYF.

The CDR3 here is CSARGEEAFF. CDR3 coding DNA: TGCAGTGCTAGAGGCGAAGAAGCTTTCTTT. V gene TRBV20-1 combines with J gene TRBJ1-1; D gene ambiguous. The CDR3 spans 10 residues. The germline gives CDR1 DFQATT, CDR2 SNEGSKA (reference sequence). V was trimmed by 1 base and J by 8 bases, leaving 5 bases between them.

V gene TRBV5-6 combines with J gene TRBJ1-1; 9 nucleotides agree with TRBD1. This CDR3 contains 14 residues. Germline V lookup: CDR1 SGHDT, CDR2 YYEEEE. V was clipped by 2 bases and J by 7 bases; unmatched bases: 6. The CDR3 protein is CASSLRDRDGEAFF. CDR3 sequence (DNA): TGTGCCAGCAGCTTAAGGGACAGGGATGGTGAAGCTTTCTTT.

The rearrangement links TRBV5-4 to TRBJ2-3; 10 nucleotides match TRBD1. After removal of 0 bases from V and 3 bases from J, the junction contained 7 bases not matched to a gene. Germline V CDR1 and CDR2: SGHNT, YYREEE (reference sequence). The CDR3 extends over 17 amino acids. CDR3 sequence reads: CASSLGPGQGGTDTQYF. Here the CDR3 DNA reads TGTGCCAGCAGCTTGGGCCCAGGACAGGGGGGGACAGATACGCAGTATTTT.

The chain carries TRBV9 and TRBJ2-2, with a tentative D call TRBD1 (6 bases). Germline V lookup: CDR1 SGDLS, CDR2 YYNGEE. This CDR3 has 15 amino acids. Trimming removed 5 bases at V and 1 base at J, with 12 bases between. In DNA form, the CDR3 reads TGTGCCAGCAGTCCGGGACACATGAACACCGGGGAGCTGTTTTTT. This translates into CASSPGHMNTGELFF.

The J gene is TRBJ2-1, the V gene TRBV15, with a weak D call TRBD2 (5 bases). This CDR3 has 17 residues. V lost 1 base and J lost 5, with 18 bases in between. Germline values: CDR1 LNHNV, CDR2 YYDKDF (reference sequence). CDR3 sequence reads: CATSRAPSGKVHNEQFF. The CDR3 DNA follows: TGTGCCACCAGCAGAGCCCCGTCGGGGAAAGTGCACAATGAGCAGTTCTTC.

The chain links TRBV5-1 to TRBJ2-3; 9 positions agree with TRBD1. CDR1 and CDR2 (germline): SGHRS, YFSETQ. The CDR3 spans 16 residues. The junction had 12 bases not matched to a gene; V was cut back by 4 bases and J by 6 bases. For the CDR3, the DNA is TGCGCCAGCAGCCCCCCGGGGACAGGGAGTTTGGATACGCAGTATTTT. Amino acids: CASSPPGTGSLDTQYF.

This chain connects TRBV14 to TRBJ2-7, with TRBD1 as a possible D gene (6 bases). The CDR3 length is 15 residues. Trimming took off 3 bases at V and 6 bases at J, with 18 bases between the two ends. CDR1 is SGHDN, CDR2 FVKESK, per germline. The CDR3 spells CASSQQGTMASEQYF. In DNA, the CDR3 is TGTGCCAGCAGCCAGCAGGGGACAATGGCGAGCGAGCAGTACTTC.

The chain has TRBV27 and TRBJ2-7, with 9 bases matching TRBD2. The CDR3 extends over 15 amino acids. Germline CDR1 MNHEY, CDR2 SMNVEV (reference sequence). V was pared by 2 bases and J by 4 bases, with 6 bases of the junction left unmatched. The CDR3 spells CASSLRAGGPYEQYF. As DNA, the CDR3 is TGTGCCAGCAGTTTAAGGGCGGGGGGGCCTTACGAGCAGTACTTC.

This chain uses TRBV7-2 with TRBJ2-2; maybe TRBD1 (6 bases). The ends were cut back, 5 bases at V and 7 bases at J, with 23 bases in the middle. Germline assignment: CDR1 SGHTA and CDR2 FQGNSA. The CDR3 consists of 17 residues. The DNA for the CDR3 is TGTGCCAGCAGCCCCAGGGGAGTGATGGTGATAGACGGGGAGCTGTTTTTT. As protein: CASSPRGVMVIDGELFF.

The chain employs TRBV11-2 and TRBJ2-7, with D possibly being TRBD1 (7 bases). Trimming removed 5 bases at V and 0 bases at J, with 14 bases between. The CDR3 totals 15 residues. The germline CDR1 and CDR2 sequences are SGHAT and FQNNGV. CDR3 nucleotides: TGTGCCAGCAGCCCCCAGGGGGGCGGCTCCTACGAGCAGTACTTC. This codes for CASSPQGGGSYEQYF.

The chain recombines TRBV5-6 with TRBJ1-1; D gene uncertain. From germline, CDR1 is SGHDT and CDR2 YYEEEE. The CDR3 length is 11 residues. V lost 4 bases, J lost 8 bases, and 9 bases lay in between. CDR3 DNA sequence: TGTGCCAGCAGCCTGAGGAGGGAAGCTTTCTTT. Translated: CASSLRREAFF.

V usage is TRBV5-4 and J usage is TRBJ2-1; 10 bases agree with TRBD2. The length of the CDR3 is 14 residues. Germline V gene sequence: CDR1 SGHNT, CDR2 YYREEE (reference sequence). Trimming cost V 10 bases and J 5 bases; bases outside gene matches: 9. The CDR3 nucleotides are TGTGCCGGACATAGCGGGGGGACAGACAATGAGCAGTTCTTC. Encoded protein: CAGHSGGTDNEQFF.

This CDR3 reads CASSVGGGLYTGELFF. DNA of the CDR3: TGTGCCAGCAGCGTAGGAGGAGGACTCTACACCGGGGAGCTGTTTTTT. V gene TRBV9 combines with J gene TRBJ2-2; D possibly corresponds to TRBD2 (5 bases). V was trimmed by 0 bases and J by 3 bases, leaving 12 bases between them. Per germline, CDR1 SGDLS and CDR2 YYNGEE. This CDR3 comprises 16 residues.

The V call is TRBV7-9, the J call TRBJ1-3; D is uncertain. The V and J ends lost 8 bases and 2 bases respectively, with 13 bases between them. Germline V gene lookup returns CDR1 SEHNR and CDR2 FQNEAQ (reference sequence). The CDR3 spans 14 residues. The CDR3 region is CASGPTGAGNTIYF. CDR3 coding DNA: TGTGCCAGCGGCCCCACGGGAGCTGGAAACACCATATATTTT.